The rows below give T cell receptor beta chains drawn from one sample of a study of blood T cells in healthy people across ages. From the 5' RACE reads, TCRdb called clonotypes with MiXCR, one entry per CDR3 protein. In the table there are more than 1.4 million distinct CDR3 sequences, about 43% of which are singletons. Material for sequencing was blood. Source of these receptors: a woman between 18 and 29 years old in good health. Each CDR3 is given with its conserved first and last residue.

>TRBJ2-5|TRBV4-2
CASSQEISSGTQYF
>TRBJ2-1|TRBV20-1
CSAREVGDEQFF
>TRBJ1-1|TRBV6-6
CASSSGQAQNTEAFF
>TRBJ2-3|TRBV12-3/TRBV12-4
CASSDQLGDTQYF
>TRBJ2-7|TRBV5-1
CASSIGTSGGYEQYF
>-|TRBV6-2/TRBV6-3
CASDIASGGQETQYF
>TRBJ1-1|TRBV9
CASSVTGGLNTEAFF
>TRBJ2-7|TRBV29-1
CSVPGTSGSYEQYF
>TRBJ2-7|TRBV5-1
CASTAGDTYEQYF
>TRBJ1-2|TRBV3-1
CASSSAIGGYTF
>TRBJ1-1|TRBV28
CASSPPGQGLPEAFF
>TRBJ2-3|TRBV7-6
CASSWTGGADTQYF
>TRBJ2-7|TRBV12-3/TRBV12-4
CASKRTASSYEQYF
>TRBJ2-3|TRBV5-6
CASGSGADTQYF
>TRBJ2-7|TRBV20-1
CSAREGVAGRYEQYF
>TRBJ2-7|TRBV11-2
CASILQGAYEQYF
>TRBJ2-7|TRBV7-2
CASSAPGQGAYEQYF
>TRBJ2-1|TRBV20-1
CSAHSGTINEQFF
>TRBJ1-2|TRBV20-1
CSARDYRGREGGYTF
>TRBJ1-1|TRBV6-1
CASRRGSGRAFF